The entry below describes one TCR beta chain. This entry belongs to a study of technical replicates of blood from a few donors. Trimming pared 0 bases from V and 5 bases from J, leaving 10 bases between. The CDR3 is made up of 14 amino acids. Germline loops: CDR1 SGHTA, CDR2 FQGNSA. The protocol was immunoSEQ multiplex PCR, while the TCRdb copy is restricted to in-frame clones and leaves out a portion. The profile shows 70,000 to 85,000 clones, around nine tenths of them singletons. The receptor's source is a human donor in good health. J is TRBJ1-2 and V is TRBV7-2, with D possibly TRBD1 on 5 matching bases. Input material: T cells isolated from PBMCs. The CDR3: CASSLAQTAYGYTF. Written as DNA, the CDR3 is TGTGCCAGCAGCTTAGCGCAGACAGCATATGGCTACACCTTC.